The clone carrying this T cell receptor beta chain was recorded many times. Its antigen remains unknown. These data are taken from a study of T cell repertoires in cytomegalovirus infection. At the level of the study: TCR beta signatures that were public indicated CMV infection and matching HLA type. Whole-study findings and limits: Carriers of CMV and the relevant HLA type were discriminated by public TCR beta frequency. HLA-C-restricted CMV-specific TCR beta clonotypes prevailed in the ex vivo response.

V was trimmed by 3 bases and J by 0 bases, leaving 5 bases between them. CDR1 and CDR2 (germline): MNHEY, SVGAGI. The CDR3 length is 13 residues. TCRdb processed the reads anew with MiXCR; each CDR3 protein has one entry. The sample contains 270,000 or so distinct CDR3 sequences, approximately 17% of which appear only once. The origin of this receptor is a human donor in good health (CMV status not recorded). Some clones in this sample may be carry-over from other donors' samples. Sequencing was carried out using CD8+ T cells from PBMCs. The V gene is TRBV6-5, the J gene TRBJ1-1; D is unresolved. The CDR3 bases are TGTGCCAGCAGTTATTTATTGAACACTGAAGCTTTCTTT. Amino acid sequence: CASSYLLNTEAFF.